What follows are 25 T cell receptor beta chains derived from one specimen sequenced in a study of T cell repertoires in ileal Crohn's disease. Method: immunoSEQ multiplex PCR; TCRdb's copy keeps in-frame clones and lacks some. Among 6,000 to 8,500 clones listed, about four fifths were seen once. Material for sequencing was ileal tissue. These receptors were collected from an adult with Crohn's disease.

The chain uses TRBV19 and TRBJ2-1; 7 nucleotides align to TRBD2. This CDR3 region has 17 residues. Germline V gene sequence: CDR1 LNHDA, CDR2 SQIVND (reference sequence). The V segment lost 6 bases and the J segment 4 bases; nucleotides outside the gene matches: 15. CDR3 in amino acids: CASRRGLEGIGYNEQFF. The CDR3, as DNA: TGTGCCAGTAGGCGTGGACTAGAGGGAATCGGATACAATGAGCAGTTCTTC.

This clone was seen only a few times. The chain carries TRBV27 and TRBJ2-7, with 10 nucleotides matching TRBD2. J was trimmed by 7 bases and V by 5 bases; bases with no gene match: 14. CDR1 is MNHEY and CDR2 is SMNVEV in the germline V gene (reference sequence). CDR3 length: 16 residues. CDR3 in amino acids: CASSQPGTSVSGEQYF. The CDR3 coding sequence is TGTGCCAGCAGTCAGCCCGGGACTAGCGTATCTGGGGAGCAGTACTTC.

The chain links TRBV27 to TRBJ2-5; TRBD1 agrees at 7 bases. CDR1 is MNHEY and CDR2 is SMNVEV in the germline V gene (reference sequence). This CDR3 comprises 16 residues. V was pared by 6 bases and J by 4 bases, with 14 bases of the junction left unmatched. CDR3 in amino acids: CASRSGKGQEAETQYF. As DNA, the CDR3 is TGTGCCAGCAGGTCTGGGAAAGGACAGGAGGCAGAGACCCAGTACTTC.

The chain uses TRBV27 and TRBJ1-5; D is uncertain. The CDR3 is 12 residues long. Germline V lookup: CDR1 MNHEY, CDR2 SMNVEV (reference sequence). Trimming cost V 7 bases and J 6 bases, with 10 bases left between them. The CDR3 sequence is CASKFIGQPQHF. The CDR3 nucleotides are TGTGCCAGCAAGTTTATCGGTCAGCCCCAGCATTTT.

The chain links TRBV9 to TRBJ2-2; TRBD2 matches at 14 bases. V shed 0 bases, J shed 2 bases, and the junction held 3 bases outside the gene matches. The CDR3 spans 18 residues. Germline assignment: CDR1 SGDLS and CDR2 YYNGEE. CDR3 in amino acids: CASSVGLAGGINTGELFF. The CDR3 nucleotides are TGTGCCAGCAGCGTAGGACTAGCGGGAGGGATTAACACCGGGGAGCTGTTTTTT.

CDR3 coding DNA: TGTGCCAGCCTAAAGGCGGGAGTACGGGAGACCCAGTACTTC. Encoded protein: CASLKAGVRETQYF. The chain is built from TRBV5-4 and TRBJ2-5, with TRBD2 matching 7 bases. Germline-derived CDR1 and CDR2 are SGHNT and YYREEE (reference sequence). V lost 7 bases and J lost 5; bases outside the gene matches: 11. This CDR3 is built from 14 residues.

V is TRBV7-3 and J is TRBJ2-5; tentative D call: TRBD2 (5 bases). Germline CDR1 SGHTA, CDR2 FQGTGA. The CDR3 runs to 13 residues. V lost 5 bases, J lost 1 base, and 8 bases lay in between. The CDR3 region is CASSPGSQETQYF. The CDR3 DNA reads as TGTGCCAGCAGCCCGGGATCCCAAGAGACCCAGTACTTC.

The rearrangement joins TRBV25-1 to TRBJ1-5; D call uncertain. The CDR3 is 14 residues long. Trimming took off 4 bases at V and 1 base at J, with 8 bases between the two ends. Germline-derived CDR1 and CDR2 are MGHDK and SYGVNS. The CDR3 DNA is TGTGCCAGCAGTGGTAGAACCAGCAATCAGCCCCAGCATTTT. The encoded protein is CASSGRTSNQPQHF.

V is TRBV30 and J is TRBJ1-1; D call uncertain. This CDR3 has 13 amino acids. Trimming shortened V by 4 bases and J by 1 base, and 10 bases separated the two germline ends. Germline V CDR1 and CDR2: GTSNPN, SVGIG (reference sequence). The CDR3 DNA reads TGTGCCTGGACGGAGGCAGGGAACACTGAAGCTTTCTTT. This encodes CAWTEAGNTEAFF.

This clone turned up a few times. The chain uses TRBV6-1 and TRBJ1-1; D not certain. The CDR3 is made up of 14 amino acids. Per germline, CDR1 MNHNS and CDR2 SASEGT. Trimming left V 7 bases short and J 4 bases short, with 16 bases between. The CDR3: CASNPGRTITEAFF. As DNA, the CDR3 is TGTGCCAGCAACCCAGGCCGGACTATCACTGAAGCTTTCTTT.

This clone was seen just once. V and J are TRBV12-5 and TRBJ2-7; tentatively, D is TRBD2 (6 bases). Per germline, CDR1 LGHNT and CDR2 FRNRAP. The CDR3 spans 15 residues. V shed 7 bases and J shed 3 bases, with 19 bases lying between them. DNA for the CDR3: TGTGCTAGTGTCCCGGCAGGGAACGGGGGCTACGAGCAGTACTTC. Amino acids: CASVPAGNGGYEQYF.

The chain employs TRBV10-2 and TRBJ2-5, with D possibly TRBD2 on 5 matching bases. This CDR3 region has 12 residues. Per germline, CDR1 WSHSY and CDR2 SAAADI. The V gene lost 7 bases and the J gene lost 4 bases, with 10 bases spanning the gap. CDR3 DNA sequence: TGCGCCAGCACGCGGGTCGGAGAGACCCAGTACTTC. It is translated as CASTRVGETQYF.

V usage is TRBV11-3 and J usage is TRBJ2-5; D might be TRBD1 (5 bases). CDR3 length: 13 residues. CDR1 is SGHNT and CDR2 is YENEEA in the germline V gene. V lost 7 bases to trimming and J lost 1 base, with 10 bases between them. The chain's CDR3 is CASTPRGQETQYF. In DNA, the CDR3 is TGTGCCAGCACCCCAAGGGGCCAAGAGACCCAGTACTTC.

This chain connects TRBV25-1 to TRBJ2-7; TRBD1 agrees at 7 bases. The CDR3 is made up of 17 amino acids. Germline V gene data show CDR1 as MGHDK and CDR2 as SYGVNS. V lost 0 bases, J lost 3 bases, and 11 bases stayed unmatched. For the CDR3, the DNA is TGTGCCAGCAGTGAATACCGTCTGACAGGGCCCATCTACGAGCAGTACTTC. Translated: CASSEYRLTGPIYEQYF.

The V and J genes are TRBV6-5 and TRBJ2-7; 9 positions agree with TRBD1. V lost 8 bases and J lost 5; bases outside the gene matches: 7. The CDR3 length is 13 residues. From germline, CDR1 is MNHEY and CDR2 SVGAGI. The CDR3 spells CASGWTGDNEQYF. In nucleotides, the CDR3 is TGTGCCAGCGGATGGACAGGGGACAACGAGCAGTACTTC.

The J gene is TRBJ1-5, the V gene TRBV30; 12 bases match TRBD1. This CDR3 spans 15 amino acids. J lost 7 bases, V lost 2 bases, and 6 bases had no gene match. In germline, CDR1 is GTSNPN, CDR2 SVGIG (reference sequence). The CDR3 DNA follows: TGTGCCTGGAGTAGGGGGACAGGGGGCAGGCAGCCCCAGCATTTT. Translation gives CAWSRGTGGRQPQHF.

The chain links TRBV5-1 to TRBJ1-1, with 7 bases lining up with TRBD1. CDR1 is SGHRS and CDR2 is YFSETQ in the germline V gene. This CDR3 is built from 12 residues. Trimming cost V 4 bases and J 6 bases; bases outside gene matches: 3. Here the CDR3 DNA reads TGCGCCAGCAGCCGGACAGGCGCTGAAGCTTTCTTT. As protein: CASSRTGAEAFF.

This chain uses TRBV25-1 with TRBJ2-5, with D perhaps matching TRBD2 (6 bases). V was pared by 5 bases and J by 2 bases, with 12 bases between. The length of the CDR3 is 14 residues. Germline V gene lookup returns CDR1 MGHDK and CDR2 SYGVNS. As DNA, the CDR3 is TGTGCCAGCAGTCCGCGGGATACACAAGAGACCCAGTACTTC. This codes for CASSPRDTQETQYF.

This chain uses TRBV9 with TRBJ2-5; the D gene is possibly TRBD1 (5 bases). The J call could be wrong; TRBJ2-7 is a better fit for the DNA end. The CDR3 extends over 14 amino acids. Germline V gives CDR1 SGDLS, CDR2 YYNGEE. The CDR3 protein is CASSVGQNTYEQYF. In DNA form, the CDR3 reads TGTGCCAGCAGCGTAGGACAGAACACCTACGAGCAGTACTTC.

The chain employs TRBV7-2 and TRBJ2-5, with 7 bases fitting TRBD2. The DNA end is a closer match to TRBJ2-7, so the J assignment may be wrong. The CDR3 is made up of 15 amino acids. Germline V gives CDR1 SGHTA, CDR2 FQGNSA. The CDR3 loop reads CASSPAGVPLYEQYF. CDR3 DNA: TGTGCCAGCAGCCCCGCGGGGGTCCCCCTCTACGAGCAGTACTTC.

The V gene is TRBV27, the J gene TRBJ1-6, with D tentatively TRBD1 (5 bases). CDR3 size: 14 residues. Trimming took 2 bases from V and 10 from J, leaving 12 bases between them. CDR1 MNHEY and CDR2 SMNVEV come from the germline V gene (reference sequence). In DNA, the CDR3 is TGTGCCAGCAGTTTAGGGGGGGATGGATCACCCCTCCACTTT. It specifies CASSLGGDGSPLHF.

The gene calls are TRBV2 and TRBJ2-1, with TRBD2 matching 13 bases. Germline CDR1 is SNHLY and CDR2 is FYNNEI. The V segment lost 4 bases and the J segment 9 bases; nucleotides outside the gene matches: 9. This CDR3 is 16 amino acids long. CDR3 loop: CASSVLGLAGSGEQFF. CDR3 in DNA: TGTGCCAGCAGTGTACTGGGACTAGCGGGGAGTGGTGAGCAGTTCTTC.

In this sample, this clone turned up once. CDR3 residues: CASSSPTSGSYTGELFF. The CDR3 DNA reads TGTGCCAGCAGCTCCCCAACTAGCGGGAGTTACACCGGGGAGCTGTTTTTT. V is TRBV11-3 and J is TRBJ2-2; 11 bases line up with TRBD2. Germline V gene sequence: CDR1 SGHNT, CDR2 YENEEA. The V gene end was trimmed by 4 bases and the J gene end by 3 bases; junction bases not matched to a gene: 7. This CDR3 has 17 residues.

Here the CDR3 reads CASTMGHENTEAFF. In DNA form, the CDR3 reads TGTGCCAGCACCATGGGACACGAGAACACTGAAGCTTTCTTT. The chain recombines TRBV9 with TRBJ1-1, with TRBD1 as a possible D gene (6 bases). Trimming cost V 6 bases and J 1 base, with 13 bases left between them. There are 14 residues in the CDR3. From germline, CDR1 is SGDLS and CDR2 YYNGEE.

The chain carries TRBV11-2 and TRBJ1-3, with D tentatively TRBD1 (5 bases). V lost 7 bases, J lost 1 base, and 14 bases lay in between. Germline V gene lookup returns CDR1 SGHAT and CDR2 FQNNGV. The length of the CDR3 is 15 residues. In DNA, the CDR3 is TGTGCCAGCACCGGGGGGACCGGATCTGGAAACACCATATATTTT. Residues: CASTGGTGSGNTIYF.